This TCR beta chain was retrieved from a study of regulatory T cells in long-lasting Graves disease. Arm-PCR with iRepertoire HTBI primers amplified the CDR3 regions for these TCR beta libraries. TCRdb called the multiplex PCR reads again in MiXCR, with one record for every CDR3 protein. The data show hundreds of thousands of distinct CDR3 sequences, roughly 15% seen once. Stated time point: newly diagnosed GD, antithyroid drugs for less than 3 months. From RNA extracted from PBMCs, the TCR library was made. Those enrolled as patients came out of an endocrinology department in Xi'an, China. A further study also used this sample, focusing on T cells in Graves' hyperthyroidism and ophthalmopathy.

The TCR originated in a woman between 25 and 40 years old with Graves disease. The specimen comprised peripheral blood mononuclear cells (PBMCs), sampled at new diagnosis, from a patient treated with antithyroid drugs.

The CDR3 loop is CASSIGRLEETQYF. The CDR3 coding sequence is TGTGCCAGCAGCATCGGACGCTTGGAGGAGACCCAGTACTTC. The V and J genes are TRBV7-9 and TRBJ2-5, with no clear D. The V end lost 5 bases, the J end lost 5 bases, and 15 bases lay between the germline ends. Germline CDR1 SEHNR, CDR2 FQNEAQ (reference sequence). This CDR3 contains 14 residues.